This is a list of T cell receptor beta chains from one sample in a study of blood T cell repertoires in COVID-19. Produced via immunoSEQ multiplex PCR; TCRdb's table is partial and in-frame only. The table lists roughly 200,000 clones, 83% of them singletons, with more than 1.5% in the top ten. The sequenced sample was peripheral blood. These receptors were collected from a human donor in a cohort sampled during active COVID-19. Both conserved end residues are part of each CDR3. The D gene is left open where the match is weak. The size of a clone is reported for some rows only, either as once, few or many, or as a class for expanded clones.

NA,TRBJ2-1,TRBV23-1,TRBD2,TGCGCCAGCAGTCAAAACCCGACTAGCGGGGGGTACTCCTACAATGAGCAGTTCTTC,CASSQNPTSGGYSYNEQFF
NA,TRBJ2-2,TRBV9,TRBD1,TGTGCCAGCAGCGGAACCGGACAGGGTCGAGGCACCGGGGAGCTGTTTTTT,CASSGTGQGRGTGELFF
NA,TRBJ1-2,TRBV18,NA,TGTGCCAGCTCACCGGAGACAAGGGGCGGCTACACCTTC,CASSPETRGGYTF
NA,TRBJ1-4,TRBV7-2,NA,TGTGCCAGCAGCGGCTTGGCGGGGGGGGAGGAAAAACTGTTTTTT,CASSGLAGGEEKLFF
NA,TRBJ2-7,TRBV29-1,NA,TGCAGCGTTGAGCAGAACTCCTACGAGCAGTACTTC,CSVEQNSYEQYF
NA,TRBJ1-5,TRBV18,NA,TGTGCCAGCTCACCACGGACAGAAGCGCAGCCCCAGCATTTT,CASSPRTEAQPQHF
NA,TRBJ2-1,TRBV2,NA,TGTGCCAGCCTCTACAATGAGCAGTTCTTC,CASLYNEQFF
NA,TRBJ1-3,TRBV7-9,NA,TGTGCCAGCAGCCTCAACCCGGAGGACACCATATATTTT,CASSLNPEDTIYF
NA,TRBJ2-1,TRBV6-2/TRBV6-3,NA,TGTGCCAGCAGTTACGGCCGGGGAAATGAGCAGTTCTTC,CASSYGRGNEQFF
NA,TRBJ2-7,TRBV7-2,TRBD1,TGTGCCAGCAGCCTGGGACAGTTGTCCTACGAGCAGTACTTC,CASSLGQLSYEQYF
NA,TRBJ2-1,TRBV5-5,TRBD1,TGTGCCAGCATTTCTACCGGGACAGGCTTCTACAATGAGCAGTTCTTC,CASISTGTGFYNEQFF
few,TRBJ2-7,TRBV11-2,NA,TGTGCCAGCAGCCCAACTGCCTACGAGCGGTACTTC,CASSPTAYERYF
NA,TRBJ2-3,TRBV9,TRBD2,TGTGCCAGTACGCGGGGGGGCACAGATACGCAGTATTTT,CASTRGGTDTQYF
NA,TRBJ2-3,TRBV7-2,NA,TGTGCCAGCAGCTTAGCGGGGCAGGGCAACACAGATACGCAGTATTTT,CASSLAGQGNTDTQYF
NA,TRBJ2-7,TRBV7-2,NA,TGTGCCAGCAGCTTAGCTGCCGGGAGAGTCAACGAGCAGTACTTC,CASSLAAGRVNEQYF
NA,TRBJ1-4,TRBV3-1/TRBV3-2,NA,TGTGCCAGCAGCCCCCTCGGGGAAAAACTGTTTTTT,CASSPLGEKLFF
NA,TRBJ2-7,TRBV19,NA,TGTGCCACCACCCAGGGGTGGGGAGACGAGCAGTACTTC,CATTQGWGDEQYF
NA,TRBJ2-7,TRBV18,NA,TGTGCCAGCTCACAACCGAACCGGTGGTACGAGCAGTACTTC,CASSQPNRWYEQYF
once,TRBJ1-6,TRBV19,NA,TGTGCCAGTAGTATGGGGAGCTCCTATAATTCACCCCTCCACTTT,CASSMGSSYNSPLHF
NA,TRBJ1-4,TRBV29-1,NA,TGCAGCGTACAGGGAGTTTATGCGGAAAAACTGTTTTTT,CSVQGVYAEKLFF
NA,TRBJ2-7,TRBV27,NA,TGTGCCAGCACCGCTATTGGGGGGAACTCCTACGAGCAGTACTTC,CASTAIGGNSYEQYF
NA,TRBJ1-1,TRBV9,NA,TGTGCCAGCAGCGCCCGACAGGTTACCACTGAAGCTTTCTTT,CASSARQVTTEAFF
NA,TRBJ2-7,TRBV10-3,TRBD1,TGTGCCATCAGTGCCCCGGGACAGATCTACGAGCAGTACTTC,CAISAPGQIYEQYF